This T cell receptor beta chain comes out of a study of T cells in Graves' hyperthyroidism and ophthalmopathy. Findings and caveats of the study: A model of 13 V-J pairs discriminated ophthalmopathy from stable hyperthyroidism.

Criteria for exclusion of patients were uncontrolled infection, other autoimmune disease, pregnancy or lactation. Each diagnosis drew on symptoms, thyroxine, TRAb, thyroid ultrasound and orbital computed tomography findings. Isolation of PBMCs was performed on around 10 ml fresh peripheral blood. Germline V gene lookup returns CDR1 DFQATT and CDR2 SNEGSKA (reference sequence). V was shortened by 4 bases and J by 1 base, with 9 bases between the two germline ends. CDR3 length equals 13 residues. This clonotype was picked up a small number of times. Its matching antigen is unknown. TCR beta CDR3 region amplification was performed from RNA transcripts. The HTBI primer set was used in a first-round RT-PCR of the TCR CDR3. From the multiplex PCR reads, TCRdb called clonotypes with MiXCR, one entry per CDR3 protein. This sample carries 750,000 to 950,000 distinct CDR3 sequences, 38% of them seen once, and the ten largest clones take 7% to 10%.

The receptor was derived from a man between 18 and 35 years old with Graves' hyperthyroidism. The chain recombines TRBV20-1 with TRBJ2-3; D might be TRBD1 or TRBD2, each matching 5 bases. The sequenced sample was blood. CDR3 DNA: TGCAGTGCTACTTGGGACGGCACAGATACGCAGTATTTT. This sequence encodes CSATWDGTDTQYF.